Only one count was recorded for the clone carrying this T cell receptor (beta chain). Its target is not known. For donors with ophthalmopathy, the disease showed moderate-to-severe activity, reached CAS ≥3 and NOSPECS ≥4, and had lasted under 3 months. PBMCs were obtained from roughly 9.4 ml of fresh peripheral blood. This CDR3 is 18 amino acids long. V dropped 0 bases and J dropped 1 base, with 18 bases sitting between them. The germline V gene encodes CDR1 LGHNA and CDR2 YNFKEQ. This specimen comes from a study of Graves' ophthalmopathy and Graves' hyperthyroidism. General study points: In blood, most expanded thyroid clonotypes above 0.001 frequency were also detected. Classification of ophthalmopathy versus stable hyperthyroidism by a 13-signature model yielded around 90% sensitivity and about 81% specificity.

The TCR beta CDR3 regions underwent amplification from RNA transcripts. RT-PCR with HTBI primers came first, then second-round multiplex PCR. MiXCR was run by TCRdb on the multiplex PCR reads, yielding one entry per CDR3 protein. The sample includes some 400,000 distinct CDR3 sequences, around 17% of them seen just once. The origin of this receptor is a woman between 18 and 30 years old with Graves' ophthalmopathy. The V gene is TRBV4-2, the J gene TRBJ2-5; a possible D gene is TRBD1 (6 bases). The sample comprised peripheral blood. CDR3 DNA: TGTGCCAGCAGCCAAGAGGGGTCTTCCAGGGGTTCCCAAGAGACCCAGTACTTC. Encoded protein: CASSQEGSSRGSQETQYF.